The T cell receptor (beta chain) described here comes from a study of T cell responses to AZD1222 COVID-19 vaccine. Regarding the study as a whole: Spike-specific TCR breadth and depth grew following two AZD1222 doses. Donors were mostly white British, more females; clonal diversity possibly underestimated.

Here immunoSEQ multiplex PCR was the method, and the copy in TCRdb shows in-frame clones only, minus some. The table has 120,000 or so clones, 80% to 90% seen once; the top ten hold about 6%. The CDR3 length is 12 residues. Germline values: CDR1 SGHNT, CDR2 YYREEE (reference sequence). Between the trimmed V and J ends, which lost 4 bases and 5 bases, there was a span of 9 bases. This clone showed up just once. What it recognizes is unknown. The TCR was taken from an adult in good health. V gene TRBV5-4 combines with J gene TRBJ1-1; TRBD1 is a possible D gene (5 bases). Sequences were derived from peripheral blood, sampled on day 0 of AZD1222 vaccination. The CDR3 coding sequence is TGTGCCAGCAGCCAGGGTAGGACTGAAGCTTTCTTT. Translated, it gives CASSQGRTEAFF.